These 16 T cell receptor beta chains came from one sample sequenced in a study of vaccination effects on CD4 cells after COVID-19. Some clones are missing from TCRdb's copy, which holds only in-frame ones; the method was immunoSEQ multiplex PCR. The sample contains about 66,000 clones, under 80% of which appear only once. Culturing for roughly 9 days preceded CD4+ T cell isolation. Everyone in the study got two shots of either the BNT162b2 or mRNA-1273 vaccine. These TCRs' antigens remain unknown. The sequenced sample was CD4+ T cells from PBMCs cultured without peptide, obtained after COVID-19 vaccination. Receptors were obtained from a human donor who received a COVID-19 vaccine.

The rearrangement joins TRBV2 to TRBJ2-7; weak D call: TRBD1 (6 bases). The CDR3 is 15 residues long. CDR1 is SNHLY, CDR2 FYNNEI, per germline. V dropped 4 bases and J dropped 2 bases, with 15 bases sitting between them. CDR3 sequence reads: CASSGSRRDTYEQYV. In DNA, the CDR3 is TGTGCCAGCAGTGGATCCCGCAGGGACACCTACGAGCAGTACGTC.

The chain links TRBV21-1 to TRBJ1-5; the table's D call of TRBD1 was not tested on the DNA. TRBV21-1 is a pseudogene locus. CDR3 length equals 17 residues. Here the CDR3 DNA reads TGTGCCAGCAGCAAGGGGGACAGGGTGAATGGCAATCAGCCCCAGCATTTT. Translation gives CASSKGDRVNGNQPQHF.

V usage is TRBV7-2 and J usage is TRBJ1-2; D remains unclear. V lost 5 bases, J lost 4 bases, and 14 bases lay in between. The CDR3 length is 14 residues. CDR1 is SGHTA, CDR2 FQGNSA, per germline. DNA of the CDR3: TGTGCCAGCAGCCCCGAGGGCCCGATCTATGGCTACACCTTC. It is translated as CASSPEGPIYGYTF.

The gene calls are TRBV11-2 and TRBJ1-6, with 7 bases aligning to TRBD1. The CDR3 extends over 15 amino acids. V lost 5 bases, J lost 5 bases, and 6 bases stayed unmatched. The germline V gene encodes CDR1 SGHAT and CDR2 FQNNGV. DNA for the CDR3: TGTGCCAGCAGCGTCGGGACAGCAAATAATTCACCCCTCCACTTT. It specifies CASSVGTANNSPLHF.

The chain carries TRBV18 and TRBJ2-7, with TRBD1 matching over 10 bases. The length of the CDR3 is 15 residues. With 2 bases clipped from V and 6 bases from J, the junction kept 7 bases outside the gene matches. CDR1 is KGHSH and CDR2 is LQKENI in the germline V gene. CDR3: CASSPLGQGWAEQYV. The CDR3 DNA follows: TGTGCCAGCTCACCATTGGGACAGGGGTGGGCCGAGCAGTACGTC.

This chain joins TRBV5-6 and TRBJ1-5, with 7 bases matching TRBD1. Germline V gene lookup returns CDR1 SGHDT and CDR2 YYEEEE. This CDR3 comprises 14 residues. Germline trimming cut 0 bases from V and 9 bases from J; bases unmatched to any gene: 6. DNA of the CDR3: TGTGCCAGCAGCTTGGGGCGACAGGGCACGCCCCAGCATTTT. It is translated as CASSLGRQGTPQHF. The whole variable domain, remainder taken from reference TRBV5-6 and TRBJ1-5, is DAGVTQSPTHLIKTRGQQVTLRCSPKSGHDTVSWYQQALGQGPQFIFQYYEEEERQRGNFPDRFSGHQFPNYSSELNVNALLLGDSALYLCASSLGRQGTPQHFGDGTRLSIL.

This clone came up once. The chain employs TRBV19 and TRBJ1-5; D ambiguous. The CDR3 loop spans 13 amino acids. The germline CDR1 and CDR2 sequences are LNHDA and SQIVND (reference sequence). Trimming removed 6 bases at V and 6 bases at J, with 12 bases between. As DNA, the CDR3 is TGTGCCAGTAGCGATGAGGTGCGTCAGCCCCAGCATTTT. Encoded protein: CASSDEVRQPQHF.

This clone was seen only once. CDR3 amino acids: CASSYSRENEQFF. Written as DNA, the CDR3 is TGTGCCAGCAGTTACTCGAGGGAAAATGAGCAGTTCTTC. V usage is TRBV6-6 and J usage is TRBJ2-1, with D tentatively TRBD2 (5 bases). Germline V gene lookup returns CDR1 MNHNY and CDR2 SVGAGI (reference sequence). Trimming cost V 0 bases and J 7 bases, with 7 bases left between them. The CDR3 sequence is 13 residues long.

This sequence joins TRBV6-2 or TRBV6-3 and TRBJ2-5; the D gene could be TRBD1 or TRBD2 (5 bases each). With 2 bases removed from V and 1 base from J, the gap between germline ends came to 11 bases. Germline loops: CDR1 MNHEY, CDR2 SVGEGT. The CDR3 spans 15 residues. The CDR3 region is CASSYAGAAQETQYF. CDR3 sequence (DNA): TGTGCCAGCAGTTACGCCGGGGCAGCCCAAGAGACCCAGTACTTC.

This clone has a handful of counts. The gene calls are TRBV4-2 and TRBJ1-2; D is unclear. The germline V gene has CDR1 LGHNA and CDR2 YNFKEQ. The CDR3 loop spans 15 amino acids. V was clipped by 0 bases and J by 7 bases, with 15 bases between them. The CDR3 nucleotides read TGTGCCAGCAGCCAAGATCTGGGCACCACCTCTGGCTACACCTTC. Amino acid sequence: CASSQDLGTTSGYTF.

The chain employs TRBV20-1 and TRBJ1-2; TRBD1 matches 7 bases. J lost 9 bases, V lost 6 bases, and 7 bases had no gene match. The V gene's germline CDR1 is DFQATT and CDR2 SNEGSKA (reference sequence). CDR3 length equals 11 residues. The CDR3 is CSATDRDRYTF. The CDR3 nucleotides read TGCAGTGCCACCGACAGGGATCGCTACACCTTC.

The chain joins TRBV6-5 to TRBJ2-3; D is undetermined. Germline loops: CDR1 MNHEY, CDR2 SVGAGI. This CDR3 is built from 15 residues. The V gene lost 7 bases and the J gene lost 2 bases, with 16 bases spanning the gap. Here the CDR3 reads CASTRTADLTDTQYF. CDR3 in DNA: TGTGCCAGCACTCGAACGGCGGACCTCACAGATACGCAGTATTTT.

The gene calls are TRBV5-1 and TRBJ1-2, with 9 bases that match TRBD1. The junction had 9 bases not matched to a gene; V was cut back by 1 base and J by 8 bases. The CDR3 sequence is 15 residues long. The germline V gene has CDR1 SGHRS and CDR2 YFSETQ. The CDR3 loop reads CASSLPGTGPSGYTF. The CDR3 DNA reads as TGCGCCAGCAGCTTGCCGGGGACAGGGCCCTCCGGCTACACCTTC.

The chain is built from TRBV2 and TRBJ1-1, with 8 bases lining up with TRBD1. CDR3 size: 13 residues. The trim removed 5 bases at V and 5 bases at J, leaving 4 bases unmatched. The germline V gene encodes CDR1 SNHLY and CDR2 FYNNEI. The CDR3 bases are TGTGCCAGCAGTCGACAGGGGTTGACTGAAGCTTTCTTT. Amino acids: CASSRQGLTEAFF.

The chain recombines TRBV7-2 with TRBJ1-3; 10 bases fit TRBD1. The CDR3 length is 15 residues. J lost 3 bases, V lost 5 bases, and 4 bases had no gene match. The germline CDR1 and CDR2 sequences are SGHTA and FQGNSA. The CDR3 DNA sequence: TGTGCCAGCAGCCTCCGGGACAGGGGTGGAAACACCATATATTTT. Translating gives CASSLRDRGGNTIYF.

This chain connects TRBV3-1 (or the pseudogene TRBV3-2) to TRBJ1-1; D is perhaps TRBD1 (5 bases). The germline CDR1 and CDR2 sequences are LGHDT and YNNKEL (reference sequence). The V gene lost 1 base and the J gene lost 8 bases, with 8 bases spanning the gap. The CDR3 is 12 residues long. CDR3 in DNA: TGTGCCAGCAGCCAAGTCAGGACAGAAGCTTTCTTT. This codes for CASSQVRTEAFF.